Below, 26 T cell receptor beta chains from the same sample are listed, as sequenced in a study of T cells in narcolepsy. Some clones are missing from TCRdb's copy, which holds only in-frame ones; the method was immunoSEQ multiplex PCR. The profile shows approximately 25,000 clones, approximately 80% of them singletons. Sequenced material: CD45RA- memory CD4+ T cells from PBMCs. These receptors were taken from a human donor with narcolepsy.

A single count supports this clone. The chain carries TRBV5-1 and TRBJ2-7, with D unclear. The CDR3 runs to 14 residues. From germline, CDR1 is SGHRS and CDR2 YFSETQ. Trimming took off 6 bases at V and 0 bases at J, with 13 bases between the two ends. CDR3 coding DNA: TGCGCCAGCACCCGGACGGCTAGCTCCTACGAGCAGTACTTC. Translating gives CASTRTASSYEQYF.

CDR3 amino acids: CASSFDRGWQETQYF. The DNA for the CDR3 is TGTGCCAGCAGCTTCGACAGGGGGTGGCAAGAGACCCAGTACTTC. The gene calls are TRBV7-2 and TRBJ2-5; 9 nucleotides line up with TRBD1. The CDR3 is 15 amino acids. In germline, CDR1 is SGHTA, CDR2 FQGNSA. The V segment lost 3 bases and the J segment 2 bases; nucleotides outside the gene matches: 4.

There are a few counts of this clone. The V and J genes are TRBV6-6 and TRBJ1-4; D call uncertain. The DNA matches TRBJ2-2 better at its end, which makes the J call doubtful. Germline values: CDR1 MNHNY, CDR2 SVGAGI (reference sequence). The CDR3 extends over 11 amino acids. The DNA of the CDR3 is TGTGCCAGCAGTCCCTCCCTGGAGCTGTTTTTT. Protein: CASSPSLELFF.

Regarding this clone: Other nucleotide sequences from this sample produce the same CDR3. The chain has TRBV19 and TRBJ1-2; TRBD1 is a possible D gene (5 bases). Per germline, CDR1 LNHDA and CDR2 SQIVND (reference sequence). V shed 3 bases and J shed 2 bases, with 7 bases lying between them. The CDR3 spans 13 residues. CDR3 DNA sequence: TGTGCCAGTAGTATGGGGCAGAACTATGGCTACACCTTC. This codes for CASSMGQNYGYTF.

The CDR3, as DNA: TGCGCCAGCAGTGATTGGCAATTGAACACCGGGGAGCTGTTTTTT. Its protein product is CASSDWQLNTGELFF. This chain links TRBV10-2 with TRBJ2-2; D call uncertain. The germline V gene has CDR1 WSHSY and CDR2 SAAADI. CDR3 size: 15 residues. Trimming took off 3 bases at V and 1 base at J, with 9 bases between the two ends.

The rearrangement uses TRBV11-3 and TRBJ1-1; maybe TRBD1 (5 bases). The V end lost 5 bases, the J end lost 5 bases, and 18 bases lay between the germline ends. Per germline, CDR1 SGHNT and CDR2 YENEEA. The CDR3 is 15 residues long. CDR3 DNA sequence: TGTGCCAGCAGCCTCAAAATCGGGGCAGGGACTGAAGCTTTCTTT. Its protein product is CASSLKIGAGTEAFF.

The rearrangement uses TRBV6-1 and TRBJ1-1; D gene unclear. This CDR3 is 14 amino acids long. In germline, CDR1 is MNHNS, CDR2 SASEGT. V shed 2 bases and J shed 10 bases, with 17 bases lying between them. CDR3: CASSETFVGPRAFF. The CDR3 bases are TGTGCCAGCAGTGAAACCTTTGTAGGTCCAAGAGCTTTCTTT.

J is TRBJ2-3 and V is TRBV7-3; D is perhaps TRBD2 (6 bases). Trimming removed 2 bases at V and 5 bases at J, with 17 bases between. Germline CDR1 is SGHTA and CDR2 is FQGTGA. The CDR3 runs 16 residues. The CDR3 DNA reads TGTGCCAGCAGCTTACAGGGACTGGGTGGGGGAGATACGCAGTATTTT. Translating it yields CASSLQGLGGGDTQYF.

This chain uses TRBV7-6 with TRBJ1-5, with unresolved D. The CDR3 sequence is 13 residues long. V was shortened by 1 base and J by 10 bases, with 11 bases between the two germline ends. Germline loops: CDR1 SGHVS, CDR2 FNYEAQ. The CDR3 reads CASSLVPVEPQHF. The CDR3 DNA sequence: TGTGCCAGCAGCTTAGTCCCCGTGGAACCCCAGCATTTT.

The chain recombines TRBV9 with TRBJ2-1; 8 bases are a match to TRBD2. This CDR3 contains 16 residues. The trim removed 0 bases at V and 7 bases at J, leaving 9 bases unmatched. CDR1 SGDLS and CDR2 YYNGEE come from the germline V gene. CDR3 bases: TGTGCCAGCAGCGTAGAAGTCGGGGGGGCCGGGAATGAGCAGTTCTTC. Its translation: CASSVEVGGAGNEQFF. Full variable domain (missing parts from reference TRBV9 and TRBJ2-1): DSGVTQTPKHLITATGQRVTLRCSPRSGDLSVYWYQQSLDQGLQFLIQYYNGEERAKGNILERFSAQQFPDLHSELNLSSLELGDSALYFCASSVEVGGAGNEQFFGPGTRLTVL.

V gene TRBV7-2 combines with J gene TRBJ2-1, with a tentative D call TRBD1 (6 bases). Trimming removed 5 bases at V and 4 bases at J, with 12 bases between. This CDR3 region has 14 residues. CDR1 SGHTA and CDR2 FQGNSA come from the germline V gene. The CDR3 is CASSIDRLYNEQFF. CDR3 nucleotides: TGTGCCAGCAGCATTGACAGGCTTTACAATGAGCAGTTCTTC.

This clone has just a few counts. The chain employs TRBV19 and TRBJ1-5; D is uncertain. Per germline, CDR1 LNHDA and CDR2 SQIVND (reference sequence). The CDR3 consists of 14 residues. V was pared by 6 bases and J by 2 bases, with 11 bases between. The CDR3 sequence: CASSPGRGNQPQHF. The CDR3 DNA reads as TGTGCCAGTAGCCCTGGACGGGGCAATCAGCCCCAGCATTTT.

This chain uses TRBV19 with TRBJ1-5; no definite D call. The CDR3 is 14 residues long. Trimming removed 10 bases at V and 1 base at J, with 14 bases between. CDR1 and CDR2 from the germline V gene are LNHDA and SQIVND (reference sequence). CDR3 region: CATSIGRSNQPQHF. The CDR3 bases are TGTGCCACCTCTATCGGCAGGAGCAATCAGCCCCAGCATTTT.

The sample holds one count of this clone. The rearrangement joins TRBV19 to TRBJ2-1; D remains unclear. The CDR3 totals 15 residues. CDR1 and CDR2 from the germline V gene are LNHDA and SQIVND (reference sequence). The V and J ends lost 3 bases and 0 bases respectively, with 9 bases between them. CDR3 residues: CASSIDWSSYNEQFF. CDR3 nucleotides: TGTGCCAGTAGTATCGATTGGAGCTCCTACAATGAGCAGTTCTTC.

The V gene is TRBV12-5, the J gene TRBJ1-1, with D tentatively TRBD1 (5 bases). From germline, CDR1 is LGHNT and CDR2 FRNRAP. This CDR3 has 13 amino acids. The germline V and J ends were trimmed by 1 base and 4 bases, with 7 bases remaining between them. CDR3 sequence: CASGLAGPTEAFF. CDR3 nucleotides: TGTGCTAGTGGTTTGGCGGGGCCCACTGAAGCTTTCTTT.

J is TRBJ2-7 and V is TRBV7-9; 11 bases line up with TRBD1. Germline assignment: CDR1 SEHNR and CDR2 FQNEAQ (reference sequence). This CDR3 has 18 amino acids. J gave up 4 bases and V 5 bases, and 16 bases lay outside the gene matches. The CDR3 sequence: CASSPIAFRTGGVYEQYF. DNA for the CDR3: TGTGCCAGCAGCCCCATTGCTTTTCGGACAGGGGGCGTATACGAGCAGTACTTC. Drawing the rest from reference TRBV7-9 and TRBJ2-7, the complete variable domain is DTGVSQNPRHKITKRGQNVTFRCDPISEHNRLYWYRQTLGQGPEFLTYFQNEAQLEKSRLLSDRFSAERPKGSFSTLEIQRTEQGDSAMYLCASSPIAFRTGGVYEQYFGPGTRLTVT.

This clone was found once. This chain links TRBV2 with TRBJ1-6, with a possible D match to TRBD1 (6 bases). The CDR3 runs 14 residues. The germline CDR1 and CDR2 sequences are SNHLY and FYNNEI. The ends were cut back, 7 bases at V and 13 bases at J, with 20 bases in the middle. The CDR3 region has the DNA TGTGCCAGCAACCCGACAGGCCTTTTTAGTCCCCTCCACTTT. Amino acid sequence: CASNPTGLFSPLHF. The full variable domain, in which reference TRBV2 and TRBJ1-6 provide the parts outside the CDR3, is EPEVTQTPSHQVTQMGQEVILRCVPISNHLYFYWYRQILGQKVEFLVSFYNNEISEKSEIFDDQFSVERPDGSNFTLKIRSTKLEDSAMYFCASNPTGLFSPLHFGNGTRLTVT.

The rearrangement links TRBV18 to TRBJ1-1; TRBD1 might be the D (5 bases). Germline-derived CDR1 and CDR2 are KGHSH and LQKENI. Trimming left V 1 base short and J 8 bases short, with 11 bases between. The CDR3 extends over 13 amino acids. The CDR3 DNA sequence: TGTGCCAGCTCACCACTGGGGCCCCAAGAAGCTTTCTTT. Amino acids: CASSPLGPQEAFF.

J is TRBJ1-1 and V is TRBV7-8; 9 nucleotides align to TRBD1. Germline-derived CDR1 and CDR2 are SGHVS and FQNEAQ. This CDR3 has 14 amino acids. Trimming cost V 3 bases and J 12 bases; bases outside gene matches: 11. The CDR3 bases are TGTGCCAGCAGCTTCAGAGTGCGGGACAGGGAAACTTTCTTT. This encodes CASSFRVRDRETFF.

The CDR3 nucleotides are TGTGCCAGCAGCTTAGCGAGTTGGGGAAGCACAGATACGCAGTATTTT. Translating gives CASSLASWGSTDTQYF. The gene calls are TRBV7-6 and TRBJ2-3, with D hard to call. The V gene lost 0 bases and the J gene lost 0 bases, with 10 bases spanning the gap. The CDR3 length is 16 residues. The germline V gene has CDR1 SGHVS and CDR2 FNYEAQ.

The chain carries TRBV7-9 and TRBJ2-7; D may be TRBD1 or TRBD2 (5 bases each). The ends were cut back, 5 bases at V and 6 bases at J, with 17 bases in the middle. This CDR3 spans 14 amino acids. Germline V gives CDR1 SEHNR, CDR2 FQNEAQ (reference sequence). CDR3 region: CASSLGDGSGEQYF. The CDR3 region has the DNA TGTGCCAGCAGCCTTGGGGACGGTTCTGGCGAGCAGTACTTC.

V usage is TRBV28 and J usage is TRBJ1-1; 7 bases map to TRBD1. The J segment lost 4 bases and the V segment lost 3 bases, leaving 5 bases of the junction unmatched. CDR1 and CDR2 (germline): MDHEN, SYDVKM. This CDR3 contains 14 residues. DNA of the CDR3: TGTGCCAGCAGTTTGGGAGGGGGCGGCACTGAAGCTTTCTTT. Its translation is CASSLGGGGTEAFF.

This clone was seen more than once but under ten times. The gene calls are TRBV18 and TRBJ1-1; 9 bases line up with TRBD1. CDR1 and CDR2 from the germline V gene are KGHSH and LQKENI. The V and J ends lost 3 bases and 4 bases, in that order; junction bases with no gene match: 3. The CDR3 consists of 14 residues. The CDR3 sequence is CASSPRDRATEAFF. CDR3 in DNA: TGTGCCAGCTCACCGCGGGACAGGGCCACTGAAGCTTTCTTT.

The chain has TRBV29-1 and TRBJ2-2; 9 bases map to TRBD1. This CDR3 comprises 14 residues. Germline CDR1 reads SQVTM; CDR2 reads ANQGSEA. Germline trimming cut 4 bases from V and 0 bases from J; bases unmatched to any gene: 0. CDR3 residues: CSVGDRANTGELFF. CDR3 nucleotide sequence: TGCAGCGTTGGGGACAGGGCGAACACCGGGGAGCTGTTTTTT.

This chain uses TRBV4-1 with TRBJ1-1, with 9 bases identical to TRBD1. Germline values: CDR1 MGHRA, CDR2 YSYEKL. With V trimmed by 4 bases and J by 4 bases, 4 bases remained unmatched. CDR3 length: 14 amino acids. The CDR3 sequence: CASSPPQGATEAFF. In nucleotides, the CDR3 is TGCGCCAGCAGCCCCCCACAGGGGGCCACTGAAGCTTTCTTT.

The chain joins TRBV6-6 to TRBJ1-3, with 7 bases lining up with TRBD1. CDR1 and CDR2 (germline): MNHNY, SVGAGI (reference sequence). The CDR3 runs to 15 residues. Trimming removed 6 bases from V and 2 bases from J; junction bases left unmatched: 7. The CDR3 loop is CASRNRGSTGNTIYF. In nucleotides, the CDR3 is TGTGCCAGCAGAAACAGGGGATCAACTGGAAACACCATATATTTT.